These 2 T cell receptor beta chains came from one sample sequenced in a study of T cells in Graves' hyperthyroidism and ophthalmopathy. Amplified regions were TCR beta CDR3 sequences from RNA transcripts. RT-PCR in the first round (using the HTBI primer set) targeted the TCR CDR3. A single record per CDR3 protein comes from TCRdb applying MiXCR to the multiplex PCR reads. The table shows hundreds of thousands of distinct CDR3 sequences, with under 15% occurring only once. The sample comprised blood. Receptor source: a woman aged 40 to 50 with Graves' ophthalmopathy.

This clonotype was detected ten times or more. The chain recombines TRBV28 with TRBJ1-3, with 8 bases fitting TRBD1. Trimming took 5 bases from V and 6 from J; bases not matched to a gene: 12. The V gene's germline CDR1 is MDHEN and CDR2 SYDVKM. The CDR3 has 16 amino acids. The CDR3, as DNA: TGTGCCAGCAGTATACGGACGACAGGGGCTACAAACACCATATATTTT. Its translation: CASSIRTTGATNTIYF.

The chain uses TRBV7-2 and TRBJ1-1, with D possibly TRBD1 on 5 matching bases. V dropped 1 base and J dropped 1 base, with 7 bases sitting between them. The CDR3 is 14 amino acids. Germline lookup yields CDR1 SGHTA and CDR2 FQGNSA. In DNA form, the CDR3 reads TGTGCCAGCAGCTTAGTCAGGGCGAACACTGAAGCTTTCTTT. Protein sequence: CASSLVRANTEAFF.